Listed below are T cell receptor beta chains from one sample, sequenced in a study of glioma-infiltrating T cells after dendritic cell vaccination. Here immunoSEQ multiplex PCR was the method, and the copy in TCRdb shows in-frame clones only, minus some. The data hold tens of thousands of clones, with 85% to 90% observed a single time. Material: blood, obtained after dendritic cell vaccination. The source of these receptors is a human donor with glioblastoma. Each CDR3 is given with its conserved first and last residue. D genes are given only for firm matches. Clone size appears in some rows only: once, few, many, or a class for an expanded clone.

>16|TRBV9|-|-|TRBJ1-6
TGTGCCAGCAGCGTAGGGGGGGGGTCCTATAATTCCCCCCTCCACTTT
CASSVGGGSYNSPLHF
>16|TRBV7-9|-|-|TRBJ1-2
TGTGCCAGCAGCCAACCACGACAGGAGGTTAACTATGGCTACACCTTC
CASSQPRQEVNYGYTF
>16|TRBV7-9|-|TRBD1|TRBJ1-3
TGTGCCAGCAGCTCTCGACAGGGAATCTCTGGAAACACCATATATTTT
CASSSRQGISGNTIYF
>15|TRBV9|once|-|TRBJ1-2
TGTGCCAGCAGCCTCGCGGCGGGACCGCAGTATGGCTACACCTTC
CASSLAAGPQYGYTF
>14|TRBV7-2|-|TRBD1|TRBJ2-1
TGTGCCAGCAGCACAGACAGGGAAGTGAATGAGCAGTTCTTC
CASSTDREVNEQFF
>11|TRBV10-1|-|-|TRBJ1-1
TGCGCCAGCAGTGACGGGACTGAAGCTTTCTTT
CASSDGTEAFF
>15|TRBV6-5|-|-|TRBJ1-1
TGTGCCAGCAGATTCTCAGGGGTAATGAACACTGAAGCTTTCTTT
CASRFSGVMNTEAFF
>16|TRBV7-6|-|TRBD1|TRBJ2-7
TGTGCCAGCAGCCCGCGATATAAGGACAGGGGGCGTGAGCAGTACTTC
CASSPRYKDRGREQYF
>13|TRBV19|-|-|TRBJ2-5
TGTGCCAGTAGTAACAGGCCACAAGAGACCCAGTACTTC
CASSNRPQETQYF
>13|TRBV11-3|-|-|TRBJ2-7
TGTGCCAGCAGCTTAAATGAGAGACTCGAGCAGTACTTC
CASSLNERLEQYF
>13|TRBV30|-|-|TRBJ2-5
TGTGCCTGGAGTGCACAGGGAACAGAGACCCAGTACTTC
CAWSAQGTETQYF
>17|TRBV15|-|TRBD2|TRBJ2-7
TGTGCCACCAGCAGAGATGTGTACGCGGGGGGCTCCTACGAGCAGTACTTC
CATSRDVYAGGSYEQYF
>13|TRBV30|-|TRBD1|TRBJ2-7
TGTGCCTGGAGTGCAACAGGGGTTGGCGAGCAGTACTTC
CAWSATGVGEQYF
>16|TRBV6-5|-|-|TRBJ2-7
TGTGCCAGCAGTTACTGGGGGACACCAACCACCTACGAGCAGTACTTC
CASSYWGTPTTYEQYF
>11|TRBV4-2|-|-|TRBJ2-1
TGTGCCAGCAGCCAAGAACTTGAGCAGTTCTTC
CASSQELEQFF
>14|TRBV9|-|-|TRBJ1-2
TGTGCCAGCAGCGTTGGAGGAATCGGTTATGGCTACACCTTC
CASSVGGIGYGYTF
>14|TRBV7-8|-|-|TRBJ1-2
TGTGCCAGCAGCTTAGGGGGGGATAACTATGGCTACACCTTC
CASSLGGDNYGYTF
>16|TRBV7-2|-|-|TRBJ2-7
TGTGCCAGCAGCTTAGGTCTTAGTAAGGGAGCCTACGAGCAGTACTTC
CASSLGLSKGAYEQYF
>15|TRBV9|-|TRBD2|TRBJ2-5
TGTGCCAGCAGCGTAGGAGCGGGGCACCAAGAGACCCAGTACTTC
CASSVGAGHQETQYF
>16|TRBV6-6|-|-|TRBJ2-1
TGTGCCAGCATCCTAACCCGTGGGGCCCGTTACAATGAGCAGTTCTTC
CASILTRGARYNEQFF
>14|TRBV5-4|-|-|TRBJ2-5
TGTGCCAGCAGCGTAGAGCGGGCTCAAGAGACCCAGTACTTC
CASSVERAQETQYF
>14|TRBV5-1|-|TRBD1|TRBJ2-3
TGCGCCAGCAGCACGGGACAGGGCTCAGATACGCAGTATTTT
CASSTGQGSDTQYF
>16|TRBV7-8|-|TRBD1|TRBJ1-6
TGTGCCAGCAGCCCAAGAGGACAGGGGAATAATTCACCCCTCCACTTT
CASSPRGQGNNSPLHF
>13|TRBV7-2|-|-|TRBJ1-1
TGTGCCAGCAGCTTTGCGTGGGCGACTGAAGCTTTCTTT
CASSFAWATEAFF
>15|TRBV27|-|TRBD1|TRBJ1-6
TGTGCCAGCAGTCTACGACAGGGGCGTAATTCACCCCTCCACTTT
CASSLRQGRNSPLHF
>12|TRBV19|once|-|TRBJ2-7
TGTGCCGAGGGAGGAGACGTTGGCGAGCAGTACTTC
CAEGGDVGEQYF
>16|TRBV28|-|-|TRBJ2-2
TGTGCCAGCGATCGAAAGGGACATGCCCGTGGCGGGGAGCTGTTTTTT
CASDRKGHARGGELFF
>15|TRBV15|-|-|TRBJ2-2
TGTGCCACCAGCAGAGATAGGGGGAGCACCGGGGAGCTGTTTTTC
CATSRDRGSTGELFF
>15|TRBV5-1|-|TRBD2|TRBJ2-3
TGCGCCAGCAGCCCCGGGGGGGTTCCCTCAGATACGCAGTATTTT
CASSPGGVPSDTQYF